These 16 T cell receptor beta chains were sequenced from one sample in a study of blood T cell repertoires in COVID-19. This table comes from immunoSEQ multiplex PCR, and its TCRdb copy is limited to in-frame clones, with some not included. Of some 310,000 clones detected, roughly nine tenths appear once; the ten largest clones hold 2.5% to 3.5%. The sample was peripheral blood. All receptors derive from a woman aged 25 to 45 with COVID-19, enrolled during active disease.

The chain has TRBV6-1 and TRBJ1-5; D perhaps matches TRBD1 (6 bases). The CDR3 consists of 13 residues. Germline-derived CDR1 and CDR2 are MNHNS and SASEGT. With 3 bases removed from V and 5 bases from J, the gap between germline ends came to 8 bases. CDR3 sequence: CASSDGQYQPQHF. The CDR3 region has the DNA TGTGCCAGCAGTGACGGACAGTATCAGCCCCAGCATTTT.

The sample holds one count of this clone. The sample carries other DNA sequences with the same CDR3. The V gene is TRBV5-1, the J gene TRBJ1-1; TRBD1 might be the D (6 bases). Trimming removed 1 base from V and 0 bases from J, with 7 bases in between. Per the germline V gene, CDR1 is SGHRS and CDR2 is YFSETQ. CDR3 size: 14 residues. The CDR3 nucleotides are TGCGCCAGCAGCTTGACAGGGTTGAACACTGAAGCTTTCTTT. Protein sequence: CASSLTGLNTEAFF.

V is TRBV29-1 and J is TRBJ2-1; D not certain. CDR1 is SQVTM, CDR2 ANQGSEA, per germline. V was cut by 4 bases and J by 0 bases, with 13 bases left in between. This CDR3 is 15 amino acids long. CDR3 nucleotides: TGCAGCGTTGCCTTACCGTGGAGCTCCTACAATGAGCAGTTCTTC. Amino acids: CSVALPWSSYNEQFF.

This chain connects TRBV3-1 (or the pseudogene TRBV3-2) to TRBJ2-2; 8 bases align to TRBD2. Germline V gives CDR1 LGHDT, CDR2 YNNKEL (reference sequence). The CDR3 covers 16 residues. J gave up 1 base and V 3 bases, and 4 bases lay outside the gene matches. For the CDR3, the DNA is TGTGCCAGCAGCCAGGGGACTAGAGTGAACACCGGGGAGCTGTTTTTT. Translation gives CASSQGTRVNTGELFF.

V gene TRBV5-1 combines with J gene TRBJ1-2, with D possibly TRBD1 on 5 matching bases. Germline V CDR1 and CDR2: SGHRS, YFSETQ. Trimming cost V 4 bases and J 1 base, with 20 bases left between them. This CDR3 spans 17 amino acids. CDR3 in DNA: TGCGCCAGCAGCCTGGGGAGACAGATGGGCAGTAACTATGGCTACACCTTC. This encodes CASSLGRQMGSNYGYTF.

The rearrangement joins TRBV10-3 to TRBJ1-5, with a possible D match to TRBD1 (5 bases). Germline V CDR1 and CDR2: ENHRY, SYGVKD. The CDR3 extends over 15 amino acids. V gave up 4 bases and J gave up 2 bases, with 12 bases separating them. The CDR3 DNA is TGTGCCATCAGTGTGGGAGGGGAGGGCAATCAGCCCCAGCATTTT. Its translation is CAISVGGEGNQPQHF.

The J gene is TRBJ2-5, the V gene TRBV7-9, with 8 positions matching TRBD1. J was trimmed by 1 base and V by 5 bases; bases with no gene match: 6. Germline V gene data show CDR1 as SEHNR and CDR2 as FQNEAQ (reference sequence). This CDR3 has 15 amino acids. The CDR3 sequence: CASSLPGTGQETQYF. The CDR3 DNA follows: TGTGCCAGCAGCCTCCCCGGGACAGGCCAAGAGACCCAGTACTTC.

This clone occurred once. The chain recombines TRBV6-6 with TRBJ2-1, with 7 bases matching TRBD1. The CDR3 totals 17 residues. Germline V gene data show CDR1 as MNHNY and CDR2 as SVGAGI (reference sequence). V lost 5 bases and J lost 6; bases outside the gene matches: 16. The DNA of the CDR3 is TGTGCCAGCAGTCCACTCCCAGACAGGGCCTACGGCAATGAGCAGTTCTTC. Translating it yields CASSPLPDRAYGNEQFF.

This clone was counted between two and nine times. This sequence joins TRBV6-5 and TRBJ2-5; TRBD2 aligns across 7 bases. CDR3 length equals 15 residues. The germline V gene encodes CDR1 MNHEY and CDR2 SVGAGI. V was pared by 5 bases and J by 1 base, with 7 bases of the junction left unmatched. CDR3 nucleotides: TGTGCCAGCAGTCGGGGTAGCGGGCCCCAAGAGACCCAGTACTTC. Translation: CASSRGSGPQETQYF.

This clone was found once. V and J are TRBV5-1 and TRBJ1-5; D uncertain. Germline CDR1 is SGHRS and CDR2 is YFSETQ. The CDR3 length is 13 residues. V dropped 0 bases and J dropped 4 bases, with 5 bases sitting between them. This chain's CDR3 is CASSLALNQPQHF. In DNA, the CDR3 is TGCGCCAGCAGCTTGGCCCTAAATCAGCCCCAGCATTTT.

As to this clone: A junction end diverges from the germline sequence, so it may reflect a read error. The chain has TRBV3-1 (or the pseudogene TRBV3-2) and TRBJ2-7, with 7 bases aligning to TRBD2. CDR1 and CDR2 from the germline V gene are LGHDT and YNNKEL (reference sequence). CDR3 length: 11 amino acids. Written as DNA, the CDR3 is TGTGCCAGCAGCCGGGGGAGGGATCGGGACTTC. Protein product: CASSRGRDRDF.

This clone appeared a few times. For the CDR3, the DNA is TGTGCCTGGGCGGGACAGCAGAATCAGCCCCAGCATTTT. Translating gives CAWAGQQNQPQHF. The gene calls are TRBV30 and TRBJ1-5; 7 bases agree with TRBD1. CDR3 length: 13 amino acids. Trimming cost V 5 bases and J 4 bases; bases outside gene matches: 5. The germline gives CDR1 GTSNPN, CDR2 SVGIG (reference sequence).

As to this clone: Other DNA sequences from this sample encode an identical CDR3 as well. The genes are TRBV18 and TRBJ1-1; maybe TRBD1 (5 bases). This CDR3 is 13 amino acids long. V lost 3 bases to trimming and J lost 1 base, with 6 bases between them. CDR1 and CDR2 (germline): KGHSH, LQKENI. The CDR3 reads CASSPGGNTEAFF. DNA for the CDR3: TGTGCCAGCTCACCGGGGGGGAACACTGAAGCTTTCTTT.

V usage is TRBV29-1 and J usage is TRBJ2-2, with TRBD1 matching 9 bases. V dropped 6 bases and J dropped 3; count of bases not matched to a gene: 5. The germline V gene has CDR1 SQVTM and CDR2 ANQGSEA. The CDR3 spans 14 residues. The CDR3, as DNA: TGCAGCGTGAGGGACAGGGTGTACACCGGGGAGCTGTTTTTT. It is translated as CSVRDRVYTGELFF.

The chain employs TRBV7-3 and TRBJ2-7; tentatively, D is TRBD1 (5 bases). Germline assignment: CDR1 SGHTA and CDR2 FQGTGA. CDR3 length: 15 amino acids. Trimming cost V 0 bases and J 2 bases, with 11 bases left between them. CDR3 residues: CASSLTPDTAYEQYF. CDR3 nucleotides: TGTGCCAGCAGCTTAACACCGGACACCGCCTACGAGCAGTACTTC.

The V call is TRBV27, the J call TRBJ1-5; possibly TRBD1 for D (6 bases). CDR3 size: 15 residues. V was trimmed by 10 bases and J by 3 bases, leaving 19 bases between them. Looked up from germline, CDR1 is MNHEY and CDR2 is SMNVEV (reference sequence). The CDR3 DNA is TGTGCCACCTCTCGGGACACTACCTCCAATCAGCCCCAGCATTTT. Its translation: CATSRDTTSNQPQHF.